The 13 T cell receptor beta chains listed next were all sequenced from one sample in a study of CXCR3-negative and CXCR3-positive naive CD8 T cells (dated by TCRdb to about 2019). General conclusions and limits of the study: Compared with CXCR3-negative naive cells, CXCR3-positive naive cells had TRB CDR3s with higher hydrophobicity (lower Kidera factor 4), lower energy, and higher strength and volume indices.

TCRdb shows the sequencer as NextSeq 550. The Human TCR Profiling Kit (MiLaboratory) was used to make UMI-labeled 5' RACE TRB cDNA libraries. TCRdb reprocessed the reads into one record per CDR3 protein sequence, lacking DNA. Per the sample table, the count is 150,000 to 180,000 distinct CDR3 sequences. The top ten clonotypes cover 0.45% to 0.55% of the sample. These receptors lack a known antigen. The sequenced sample consisted of naive CXCR3+ CD8+ T cells from blood. What this sample's cell subset or site label stands for: CD45RO-CCR7+CD27+CD95- naive CD8+ T cells expressing CXCR3 (TNR3+). These TCRs come from a human donor in good health. Some clones in this sample may be carry-over from other donors' samples.

The V gene is TRBV20-1, the J gene TRBJ2-7; TCRdb's D gene call, TRBD2, goes unchecked for lack of DNA. This CDR3 is 14 amino acids long. Per germline, CDR1 DFQATT and CDR2 SNEGSKA (reference sequence). The CDR3 loop reads CSARGLAGIYEQYF.

This chain joins TRBV5-1 and TRBJ2-1; without DNA, the TCRdb call of TRBD2 cannot be checked. CDR3 length: 19 residues. CDR1 is SGHRS, CDR2 YFSETQ, per germline. CDR3 region: CASSFSVWREVTVRDEQFF.

V usage is TRBV6-6 and J usage is TRBJ2-7; TCRdb indicates TRBD1, and absent DNA this call remains unverified. CDR3 size: 15 residues. Germline V gene lookup returns CDR1 MNHNY and CDR2 SVGAGI (reference sequence). CDR3 residues: CASNRQDTGLYEQYF.

This CDR3 is CASSLAQGETQYF. This chain uses TRBV27 with TRBJ2-5. Germline-derived CDR1 and CDR2 are MNHEY and SMNVEV (reference sequence). This CDR3 has 13 residues.

This rearrangement joins TRBV12-3 or TRBV12-4 to TRBJ1-4; TCRdb proposes TRBD1, but this gene call is untestable without DNA. The CDR3 is 11 residues long. CDR3: CATQRGEKLFF.

This chain uses TRBV20-1 with TRBJ2-1; TCRdb names TRBD2, which stays unverified in the absence of DNA. There are 12 residues in the CDR3. CDR1 is DFQATT and CDR2 is SNEGSKA in the germline V gene (reference sequence). The CDR3 is CSASAGLNEQFF.

V gene TRBV28 combines with J gene TRBJ2-5; TCRdb returns TRBD1, unconfirmable since there is no DNA. This CDR3 has 16 amino acids. From germline, CDR1 is MDHEN and CDR2 SYDVKM. The CDR3 sequence is CASSYPSRGTQETQYF.

This chain joins TRBV4-3 and TRBJ2-1; the TCRdb call, TRBD1, lacks DNA for checking. CDR3 length: 15 amino acids. Germline V lookup: CDR1 LGHNA, CDR2 YSLEER. The CDR3 is CASSQESRGPNEQFF.

The chain combines TRBV6-5 with TRBJ2-5; the TRBD2 assignment by TCRdb is unverifiable without DNA. CDR1 is MNHEY and CDR2 is SVGAGI in the germline V gene. The CDR3 contains 16 residues. Here the CDR3 reads CASSPRLAVVQETQYF.

The chain recombines TRBV23-1 with TRBJ2-2; no DNA is available, so the TRBD1 call from TCRdb remains unchecked. TRBV23-1 is given ORF status, its function remaining uncertain. The CDR3 extends over 17 amino acids. The CDR3 is CASSQSAAQTATGELFF.

The CDR3 sequence is CSARVAENEKLFF. The gene calls are TRBV29-1 and TRBJ1-4; with no DNA, the TCRdb D assignment of TRBD1 cannot be verified. Looked up from germline, CDR1 is SQVTM and CDR2 is ANQGSEA. The CDR3 extends over 13 amino acids.

The V and J genes are TRBV7-2 and TRBJ2-3. The CDR3 runs to 16 residues. Germline CDR1 SGHTA, CDR2 FQGNSA. The CDR3 loop reads CASSSHSSYLTDTQYF.

This rearrangement joins TRBV2 to TRBJ2-1. Germline V gives CDR1 SNHLY, CDR2 FYNNEI. The CDR3 runs to 12 residues. The CDR3 protein is CASRVRLDEQFF.